The 15 T cell receptor beta chains given below trace back to one sample, sequenced in a study of blood T cell repertoires in COVID-19. Some clones are missing from TCRdb's copy, which holds only in-frame ones; the method was immunoSEQ multiplex PCR. The sample yields around 270,000 clones, 65% to 85% seen once. Source material: peripheral blood. All receptors come from a woman between 40 and 50 years old who had recovered from COVID-19.

This chain links TRBV6-1 with TRBJ2-7; D is perhaps TRBD1 (6 bases). Trimming removed 5 bases from V and 3 bases from J, with 14 bases in between. CDR1 is MNHNS, CDR2 SASEGT, per germline. The CDR3 spans 14 residues. CDR3 bases: TGTGCCAGCAGTTTGTGGGGACATGACTACGAGCAGTACTTC. This sequence encodes CASSLWGHDYEQYF.

The chain joins TRBV11-2 to TRBJ2-7, with D perhaps TRBD2 (5 bases). CDR1 and CDR2 (germline): SGHAT, FQNNGV. There are 15 residues in the CDR3. Trimming shortened V by 5 bases and J by 7 bases, and 21 bases separated the two germline ends. The CDR3 here is CASSVGVSRGAEQYF. DNA for the CDR3: TGTGCCAGCAGCGTTGGTGTTAGTCGGGGAGCGGAGCAGTACTTC.

The chain links TRBV7-9 to TRBJ1-2; D remains ambiguous. This CDR3 spans 15 amino acids. Trimming shortened V by 3 bases and J by 4 bases, and 15 bases separated the two germline ends. The germline gives CDR1 SEHNR, CDR2 FQNEAQ (reference sequence). CDR3 DNA: TGTGCCAGCAGCTTGGGAGCTTTAGGGATCTATGGCTACACCTTC. Protein sequence: CASSLGALGIYGYTF.

The chain is built from TRBV7-2 and TRBJ2-5; D might be TRBD2 (5 bases). The CDR3 runs 13 residues. Germline CDR1 is SGHTA and CDR2 is FQGNSA. Between the trimmed V and J ends, which lost 5 bases and 4 bases, there was a span of 11 bases. CDR3 bases: TGTGCCAGCAGCGCCGCCGGGGTAGAGACCCAGTACTTC. Its protein is CASSAAGVETQYF.

As DNA, the CDR3 is TGTGCCAGCAGTTTCGTAGGGGTAATCAATCAGCCCCAGCATTTT. Protein sequence: CASSFVGVINQPQHF. This rearrangement joins TRBV6-5 to TRBJ1-5; perhaps TRBD1 as D (5 bases). Per the germline V gene, CDR1 is MNHEY and CDR2 is SVGAGI. The V gene lost 4 bases and the J gene lost 3 bases, with 13 bases spanning the gap. The length of the CDR3 is 15 residues.

This chain connects TRBV10-1 to TRBJ2-1; 8 positions agree with TRBD2. The CDR3 extends over 14 amino acids. V gave up 0 bases and J gave up 11 bases; unmatched junction bases: 6. In germline, CDR1 is WNHNN, CDR2 SYGVQD (reference sequence). Here the CDR3 DNA reads TGCGCCAGCAGTGAGTCTGTAGCGGGGACTAAGCAGTTCTTC. Its translation is CASSESVAGTKQFF.

The chain recombines TRBV27 with TRBJ1-4; D is perhaps TRBD1 (6 bases). CDR3 size: 15 residues. V was cut by 6 bases and J by 3 bases, with 14 bases left in between. CDR1 and CDR2 from the germline V gene are MNHEY and SMNVEV (reference sequence). CDR3 bases: TGTGCCAGCAGGGATGCGGGGGGCGCTAATGAAAAACTGTTTTTT. Amino acids: CASRDAGGANEKLFF.

The chain uses TRBV29-1 and TRBJ2-1; D is possibly TRBD2 (6 bases). Germline assignment: CDR1 SQVTM and CDR2 ANQGSEA. This CDR3 region has 14 residues. The V end lost 3 bases, the J end lost 4 bases, and 13 bases lay between the germline ends. DNA for the CDR3: TGCAGCGTTGATTTGCGGGGAGGATACAATGAGCAGTTCTTC. Translated, it gives CSVDLRGGYNEQFF.

Note on this clone: Distinct nucleotide sequences in the sample also encode this CDR3. The chain has TRBV5-1 and TRBJ2-5; TRBD1 agrees at 8 bases. The CDR3 covers 13 residues. Per the germline V gene, CDR1 is SGHRS and CDR2 is YFSETQ. J gave up 4 bases and V 2 bases, and 1 base lay outside the gene matches. As DNA, the CDR3 is TGCGCCAGCAGCTTACAGGGGGGAGAGACCCAGTACTTC. Translated, it gives CASSLQGGETQYF.

This chain joins TRBV15 and TRBJ1-6, with no clear D. V was trimmed by 3 bases and J by 0 bases, leaving 9 bases between them. The germline gives CDR1 LNHNV, CDR2 YYDKDF (reference sequence). There are 16 residues in the CDR3. The CDR3 region has the DNA TGTGCCACCAGCAGTCGCCGGAGCTCCTATAATTCACCCCTCCACTTT. Amino acid sequence: CATSSRRSSYNSPLHF.

This CDR3 is CASSLEGSGELFF. The CDR3 DNA follows: TGTGCCAGCAGCTTAGAGGGGTCCGGGGAGCTGTTTTTT. The V call is TRBV7-7, the J call TRBJ2-2; D is perhaps TRBD1 (5 bases). V dropped 1 base and J dropped 6 bases, with 6 bases sitting between them. Germline values: CDR1 SSHAT, CDR2 FNYEAQ (reference sequence). This CDR3 has 13 amino acids. The variable domain in full, completed from reference TRBV7-7 and TRBJ2-2, reads GAGVSQSPRYKVTKRGQDVTLRCDPISSHATLYWYQQALGQGPEFLTYFNYEAQPDKSGLPSDRFSAERPEGSISTLTIQRTEQRDSAMYRCASSLEGSGELFFGEGSRLTVL.

Of note for this clone: One junction end does not reproduce the germline sequence, and a read error may be involved. This chain connects TRBV20-1 to TRBJ2-7; 7 positions agree with TRBD2. In germline, CDR1 is DFQATT, CDR2 SNEGSKA (reference sequence). The CDR3 is 10 amino acids. The CDR3 here is CSASGAGVNF. For the CDR3, the DNA is TGCAGTGCTAGTGGTGCGGGGGTAAACTTC.

The chain is built from TRBV27 and TRBJ1-2, with D possibly TRBD1 on 6 matching bases. CDR3 size: 14 residues. CDR1 and CDR2 from the germline V gene are MNHEY and SMNVEV (reference sequence). The germline V and J ends were trimmed by 7 bases and 4 bases, with 16 bases remaining between them. CDR3 DNA sequence: TGTGCCAGCACCTATGACGGGACAACCTATGGCTACACCTTC. Translated, it gives CASTYDGTTYGYTF.

This clone has just one count. CDR3 nucleotide sequence: TGCAGCGTTGGCGCCCGCTCCTACAATGAGCAGTTCTTC. It encodes CSVGARSYNEQFF. The V gene is TRBV29-1, the J gene TRBJ2-1; D call uncertain. Trimming removed 4 bases from V and 0 bases from J, with 7 bases in between. The CDR3 length is 13 residues. CDR1 is SQVTM, CDR2 ANQGSEA, per germline.

The chain couples TRBV9 to TRBJ1-2, with 9 nucleotides matching TRBD1. The CDR3 runs to 16 residues. Germline lookup yields CDR1 SGDLS and CDR2 YYNGEE. V lost 0 bases and J lost 6; bases outside the gene matches: 9. CDR3 residues: CASSVGTGEGLDGYTF. CDR3 nucleotide sequence: TGTGCCAGCAGCGTAGGGACAGGGGAGGGGTTAGATGGCTACACCTTC.